Reported below is one T cell receptor beta chain. Its antigen target is currently unknown. One base away there is no much larger clone; base qualities are not given. This sample is part of a study of blood T cells in healthy people across ages (dated by TCRdb to between 2015 and 2016). General notes on the study: In model experiments, template switching captured roughly one uniquely barcoded TCR beta cDNA molecule for every two T cells. Age-related changes in TCR beta repertoire diversity were measured in the study by deep sequencing normalized with unique cDNA molecular identifiers. Donors of different ages were randomly distributed across sequencing lanes to avoid experimental bias. The donors were divided into four age groups: young (average about 15 years), middle-aged (about 39), aged (approximately 62) and long-lived (about 79). Two additional independent replicas of 1 million unique cDNA reads from the same blood draw were analyzed for two donors (one aged 18 to 30 and one aged 80 or older).

The roughly 38 donors, aged 6 to 90 years, were systemically healthy Caucasian individuals from Russia. Approximately 11 milliliters of peripheral blood were drawn from each donor into EDTA-treated Vacutainer tubes. PBMCs were isolated by Ficoll-Paque density-gradient centrifugation, with at least 6 million obtained per sample. Trizol reagent was used to extract total RNA from the PBMCs, yielding at least 6 micrograms per sample. For every donor, flow cytometry on a PBMC aliquot measured the percentage of naive CD45RAhigh/CD27high T cells. Results and caveats for the whole study, not just this receptor: The percentage of naive T cells measured by flow cytometry correlated strongly with observed TCR beta diversity. Compared with the aged group, the long-lived group had more naive CD4+ T cells, fewer expanded clones and increased TCR diversity, suggesting age selection. As age increased, observed TCR beta diversity per million T cells dropped in a roughly linear way, and a significant reduction was already evident by age 40. Because the CMV infection status of the donors was unknown, age-related changes in expanded clonotypes may potentially have been confounded. Conclusive comparison of naive and antigen-experienced compartments was prevented by the profiling of bulk unsorted PBMCs. Estimates of total diversity based on one million sequenced T cells were considered lower bounds and underestimates.

The library was obtained by 5' RACE. Sequencing relied on an Illumina HiSeq 2500. A second PCR of about 6 to 11 cycles was run with a J-beta primer mix and a sample-barcoded 5' primer. A template-switch 5' adaptor carrying 12 random nucleotides introduced a unique molecular identifier onto each TCR beta cDNA molecule. Each sample yielded at least 2.5 million CDR3-containing paired-end reads. The Mint cDNA synthesis kit, primed by a TRBC-specific oligonucleotide, was used to synthesize first-strand cDNA from all RNA. All cDNA was treated with uracil-DNA glycosylase and then went through a first 18-cycle PCR with the universal primers M1SS and BC2_uni_R. The paper's data handling went like this. Each sample was normalized by randomly selecting 1 million high-quality reads, each carrying a distinct molecular identifier. Reads sharing molecular identifiers were discarded rather than binned into consensus sequences. MiTCR, set to a Q25 quality threshold and the strictest error-elimination algorithm, was used for CDR3 identification, clonotype clustering and error correction. A nonparametric unseen species model with Euler transformation was used to estimate lower-bound total TCR beta diversity. The public sequencing data were trimmed at Q25 with fastp and processed into clonotypes with MiXCR by TCRdb, which kept only in-frame beta chains. When rows share a CDR3 protein, they turn into one entry using the most common DNA and genes. The V and J calls shown here were made by TCRdb, not taken from the authors' results. The table for this sample lists roughly 2 million distinct CDR3 sequences; about 49% of them were counted only once. Over 2% of the sample is held by the ten biggest clonotypes.

The junction carries 15 bases between V and J, which are trimmed by 5 bases and 7 bases respectively. CDR1 SGHAT and CDR2 FQNNGV were looked up in the germline V gene. The cysteine opens and the phenylalanine closes a CDR3 of 14 amino acids. CDR3 DNA is the only sequence kept; it has 42 bases, read in frame from the first base. The TCR originated in a middle-aged woman in good health. This chain is built from TRBV11-2 and TRBJ2-1; a weak D assignment points to TRBD2 (5 bases agree). The sample comprised blood. DNA sequence: TGTGCCAGCAGCCCCCATGGCAGCGGAAATGAGCAGTTCTTC. This is translated as CASSPHGSGNEQFF.